The sequence of this T cell receptor (beta chain) was determined in a study of blood T cell repertoires in COVID-19. Turning to the study itself: Samples came from the United States, Italy and Spain, spanning acute and convalescent COVID-19.

The method was immunoSEQ multiplex PCR; TCRdb's version includes in-frame clones alone and lacks a portion of them. The table includes some 250,000 clones, approximately 86% detected once. The CDR3 is 15 residues long. Trimming took off 2 bases at V and 2 bases at J, with 12 bases between the two ends. Germline CDR1 and CDR2: MNHEY and SVGAGI. The receptor was derived from a woman aged 18-29 years with acute or convalescent COVID-19. Sequencing used peripheral blood. The chain is built from TRBV6-5 and TRBJ1-1, with D unclear. CDR3 bases: TGTGCCAGCAGTTACCGGTCATCCATTAACACTGAAGCTTTCTTT. Translated: CASSYRSSINTEAFF.